These 20 T cell receptor beta chains share one sample of origin, sequenced in a study of shared clonotypes between healthy human individuals (dated by TCRdb to about 2020). For the CD8 naive samples, CD45RO-negative cells were positively selected for CCR7, yielding a CD45RA+CCR7+ population from which TemRA cells were excluded. The receptor library was made with the immunoSEQ multiplex PCR assay. TCRdb took over this immuneACCESS table, retaining in-frame rearrangements with V and J assigned. Such tables are incomplete; in checked studies, under half of the missing clones stem from an unresolved V gene, and the remainder is unexplained. This sample comprises hundreds of thousands of clones, about 96% of them detected only once. The ten largest clonotypes hold less than 0.25% of the sample. Source material: naive CD8+ T cells sorted from blood. The cell subset or site label of this sample denotes: CD45RA+CCR7+. The receptors were gathered from a man younger than 45 in good health.

The chain recombines TRBV25-1 with TRBJ2-3; TRBD2 is a possible D gene (7 bases). Trimming took 8 bases from V and 4 from J, leaving 19 bases between them. Per the germline V gene, CDR1 is MGHDK and CDR2 is SYGVNS. This CDR3 region has 15 residues. CDR3 loop: CASWGGQPPPDTQYF. The CDR3 nucleotides read TGTGCCAGCTGGGGGGGCCAACCCCCCCCAGATACGCAGTATTTT.

The rearrangement links TRBV27 to TRBJ2-7, with D unclear. Deletions cut 0 bases from V and 1 base from J, with 13 bases between. The CDR3 contains 16 residues. Per the germline V gene, CDR1 is MNHEY and CDR2 is SMNVEV (reference sequence). The CDR3 DNA reads as TGTGCCAGCAGTTTATCCGTGGGTACGAGATCCTACGAGCAGTACTTC. As protein: CASSLSVGTRSYEQYF.

This clone was recorded once. This sequence joins TRBV5-1 and TRBJ2-1; D remains ambiguous. The V and J ends lost 0 bases and 3 bases respectively, with 10 bases between them. The V gene's germline CDR1 is SGHRS and CDR2 YFSETQ. The CDR3 totals 15 residues. CDR3 sequence reads: CASSLDRGLYNEQFF. CDR3 DNA sequence: TGCGCCAGCAGCTTGGACAGAGGTCTCTACAATGAGCAGTTCTTC. Complete variable domain (other parts from reference TRBV5-1 and TRBJ2-1): KAGVTQTPRYLIKTRGQQVTLSCSPISGHRSVSWYQQTPGQGLQFLFEYFSETQRNKGNFPGRFSGRQFSNSRSEMNVSTLELGDSALYLCASSLDRGLYNEQFFGPGTRLTVL.

V and J are TRBV9 and TRBJ2-5; tentative D call: TRBD2 (6 bases). Germline CDR1 is SGDLS and CDR2 is YYNGEE. The CDR3 is 14 residues long. The V end lost 4 bases, the J end lost 3 bases, and 13 bases lay between the germline ends. CDR3 loop: CASSITGGEETQYF. The CDR3 DNA reads TGTGCCAGCAGCATTACCGGGGGTGAAGAGACCCAGTACTTC.

This sequence joins TRBV15 and TRBJ2-7; D tentatively fits TRBD1 or TRBD2 (5 bases each). The germline V gene has CDR1 LNHNV and CDR2 YYDKDF (reference sequence). Trimming removed 5 bases from V and 1 base from J, with 15 bases in between. The CDR3 covers 15 residues. CDR3 in DNA: TGTGCCACCAGCCGGGGTACTTGGGGGTCCTACGAGCAGTACTTC. It specifies CATSRGTWGSYEQYF.

V gene TRBV10-3 combines with J gene TRBJ1-5; TRBD1 is a possible D gene (5 bases). Between the trimmed V and J ends, which lost 0 bases and 1 base, there was a span of 10 bases. The CDR3 runs to 16 residues. Germline V gene lookup returns CDR1 ENHRY and CDR2 SYGVKD. Here the CDR3 reads CAISESGGTSNQPQHF. CDR3 bases: TGTGCCATCAGTGAGTCGGGAGGGACGAGCAATCAGCCCCAGCATTTT.

The chain employs TRBV25-1 and TRBJ2-7; TRBD2 agrees at 8 bases. The CDR3 runs to 15 residues. Germline values: CDR1 MGHDK, CDR2 SYGVNS. V lost 6 bases, J lost 1 base, and 8 bases stayed unmatched. Here the CDR3 DNA reads TGTGCCAGCAGGGGGAGCGGGAGTGGGTCCTACGAGCAGTACTTC. This gives the protein CASRGSGSGSYEQYF.

The chain employs TRBV13 and TRBJ2-1; 10 nucleotides match TRBD1. After removal of 5 bases from V and 3 bases from J, the junction contained 7 bases not matched to a gene. Germline V gives CDR1 PRHDT, CDR2 FYEKMQ (reference sequence). This CDR3 is 16 amino acids long. CDR3 in DNA: TGTGCCAGCAGCGACCCTGGACAGGGGGACTACAATGAGCAGTTCTTC. This sequence encodes CASSDPGQGDYNEQFF.

V gene TRBV4-1 combines with J gene TRBJ2-1, with TRBD2 matching 12 bases. Per germline, CDR1 MGHRA and CDR2 YSYEKL. CDR3 length equals 15 residues. Germline trimming cut 5 bases from V and 9 bases from J; bases unmatched to any gene: 8. This chain's CDR3 is CASSGRLAGVPEQFF. The CDR3 DNA reads TGCGCCAGCAGCGGGAGACTAGCGGGAGTCCCTGAGCAGTTCTTC.

CDR3 coding DNA: TGTGCCAGCAGCTTACCCCGGGGACTAGCCGGCGCGGGCACCGGGGAGCTGTTTTTT. Encoded protein: CASSLPRGLAGAGTGELFF. This rearrangement joins TRBV11-2 to TRBJ2-2, with 9 bases that match TRBD2. The CDR3 is 19 amino acids. J gave up 4 bases and V 2 bases, and 14 bases lay outside the gene matches. Germline V gene sequence: CDR1 SGHAT, CDR2 FQNNGV.

This chain joins TRBV27 and TRBJ2-7, with 7 bases matching TRBD1. The germline V gene encodes CDR1 MNHEY and CDR2 SMNVEV (reference sequence). This CDR3 contains 13 residues. The J segment lost 5 bases and the V segment lost 4 bases, leaving 5 bases of the junction unmatched. The CDR3 bases are TGTGCCAGCAGTTCCGGACAGGCCGACGAGCAGTACTTC. This sequence encodes CASSSGQADEQYF.

For this clone: Other DNA variants within this sample encode the same CDR3. The CDR3 bases are TGTGCCAGTTCTGGGGACAATGAGCAGTTCTTC. It specifies CASSGDNEQFF. The chain carries TRBV7-9 and TRBJ2-1, with D unclear. Trimming removed 9 bases at V and 5 bases at J, with 8 bases between. This CDR3 comprises 11 residues. CDR1 and CDR2 from the germline V gene are SEHNR and FQNEAQ (reference sequence).

The chain links TRBV15 to TRBJ1-3; D possibly corresponds to TRBD1 (6 bases). The CDR3 sequence is 16 residues long. Germline-derived CDR1 and CDR2 are LNHNV and YYDKDF (reference sequence). V dropped 0 bases and J dropped 3 bases, with 12 bases sitting between them. DNA of the CDR3: TGTGCCACCAGCAGAGAAAGGGGGAGCCTTGGAAACACCATATATTTT. Translation gives CATSRERGSLGNTIYF. The complete variable domain, with remaining parts taken from reference TRBV15 and TRBJ1-3, reads DAMVIQNPRYQVTQFGKPVTLSCSQTLNHNVMYWYQQKSSQAPKLLFHYYDKDFNNEADTPDNFQSRRPNTSFCFLDIRSPGLGDTAMYLCATSRERGSLGNTIYFGEGSWLTVV.

The rearrangement links TRBV7-6 to TRBJ1-2, with D hard to call. V was cut by 0 bases and J by 6 bases, with 8 bases left in between. The CDR3 length is 13 residues. Per the germline V gene, CDR1 is SGHVS and CDR2 is FNYEAQ. Written as DNA, the CDR3 is TGTGCCAGCAGCTTAGCGCTCGGGGATGGCTACACCTTC. It specifies CASSLALGDGYTF.

V and J are TRBV7-3 and TRBJ1-1, with no clear D. V was clipped by 0 bases and J by 1 base, with 9 bases between them. The length of the CDR3 is 15 residues. Germline CDR1 SGHTA, CDR2 FQGTGA. CDR3 protein: CASSLTFAGNTEAFF. In DNA form, the CDR3 reads TGTGCCAGCAGCTTAACGTTCGCAGGGAACACTGAAGCTTTCTTT.

V gene TRBV19 combines with J gene TRBJ2-1; TRBD2 matches at 11 bases. This CDR3 has 17 residues. Trimming removed 6 bases from V and 6 bases from J; junction bases left unmatched: 13. Germline CDR1 is LNHDA and CDR2 is SQIVND (reference sequence). CDR3 sequence (DNA): TGTGCCAGTAGCTCCCCGCCTCTAGCGGGAGGAACCAATGAGCAGTTCTTC. It specifies CASSSPPLAGGTNEQFF.

V gene TRBV10-3 combines with J gene TRBJ2-3; 12 nucleotides match TRBD2. V lost 6 bases and J lost 6; bases outside the gene matches: 7. The CDR3 covers 15 residues. Germline-derived CDR1 and CDR2 are ENHRY and SYGVKD. CDR3 coding DNA: TGTGCCATCAGCGTACTAGCGGGAGGAATGGATACGCAGTATTTT. Amino acid sequence: CAISVLAGGMDTQYF.

This clone was seen a handful of times. Other DNA sequences in the sample encode the same CDR3. The chain is built from TRBV6-5 and TRBJ1-1; D unclear. From germline, CDR1 is MNHEY and CDR2 SVGAGI. Trimming pared 0 bases from V and 1 base from J, leaving 3 bases between. The CDR3 runs 13 residues. The CDR3 sequence is CASSYSANTEAFF. In nucleotides, the CDR3 is TGTGCCAGCAGTTACTCGGCGAACACTGAAGCTTTCTTT.

This sequence joins TRBV18 and TRBJ2-1; unclear D gene. Trimming took off 0 bases at V and 0 bases at J, with 6 bases between the two ends. Germline CDR1 and CDR2: KGHSH and LQKENI. The CDR3 has 15 amino acids. CDR3 protein: CASSPPHNSYNEQFF. The CDR3 DNA reads TGTGCCAGCTCACCACCCCACAACTCCTACAATGAGCAGTTCTTC.

The chain joins TRBV5-1 to TRBJ2-7, with D perhaps TRBD2 (6 bases). Germline CDR1 SGHRS, CDR2 YFSETQ. The CDR3 length is 16 residues. V was pared by 4 bases and J by 0 bases, with 17 bases between. CDR3 nucleotide sequence: TGCGCCAGCAGCCTAAGCCCCCTTAGCGGCTCCTACGAGCAGTACTTC. It encodes CASSLSPLSGSYEQYF.